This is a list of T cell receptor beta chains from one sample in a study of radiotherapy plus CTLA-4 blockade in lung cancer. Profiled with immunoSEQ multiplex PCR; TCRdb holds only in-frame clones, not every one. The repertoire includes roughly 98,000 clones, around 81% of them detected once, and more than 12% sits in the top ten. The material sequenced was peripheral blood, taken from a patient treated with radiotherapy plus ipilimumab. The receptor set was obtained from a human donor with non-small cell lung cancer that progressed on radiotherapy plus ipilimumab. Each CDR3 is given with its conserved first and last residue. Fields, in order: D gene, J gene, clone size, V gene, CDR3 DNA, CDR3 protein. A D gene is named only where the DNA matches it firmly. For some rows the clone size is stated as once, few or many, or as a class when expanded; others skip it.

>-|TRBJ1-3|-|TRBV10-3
TGTGCCATCACAGGGTCTGGAAACACCATATATTTT
CAITGSGNTIYF
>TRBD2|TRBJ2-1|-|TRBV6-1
TGTGCCACCCAGACTAGCGGGGGGGCTAATGAGCAGTTCTTC
CATQTSGGANEQFF
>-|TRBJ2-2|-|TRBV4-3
TGCGCCAGCAGCCAAGATAGGTCCTACGGGGAGCTGTTTTTT
CASSQDRSYGELFF
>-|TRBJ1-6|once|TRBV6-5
TGTGCCAGCAGTTACTCGGACAGTAATTCACCCCTCCACTTT
CASSYSDSNSPLHF
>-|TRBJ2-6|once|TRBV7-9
TGTGCCAGCAGCACAACCGACAGGCCTGGGGCCAACGTCCTGACTTTC
CASSTTDRPGANVLTF
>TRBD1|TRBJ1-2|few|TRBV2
TGTGCCACCCAGCCAGGGGGGCAGTATGGCTACACCTTC
CATQPGGQYGYTF
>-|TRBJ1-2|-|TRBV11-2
TGTGCCAGCAGCTTAGATCAAGGGACCCCCCGAGGCTATGGCTACACCTTC
CASSLDQGTPRGYGYTF
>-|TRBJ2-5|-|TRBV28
TGTGCCAGCAGTGCTACCGGGACCGGGGAGACCCAGTACTTC
CASSATGTGETQYF
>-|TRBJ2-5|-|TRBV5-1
TGCGCCAGCAGCCCTGACGTGCAAGAGACCCAGTACTTC
CASSPDVQETQYF
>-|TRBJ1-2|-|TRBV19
TGTGCCAGTCTCGACTCTCTCGACAGGAACTATGGCTACACCTTC
CASLDSLDRNYGYTF
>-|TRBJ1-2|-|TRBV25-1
TGTGCCAGCAGTGGCGCCGGGGTCAGGCGTGGTGGCTACACCTTC
CASSGAGVRRGGYTF
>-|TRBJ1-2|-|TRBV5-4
TGTGCCAGCAGCTTGTCGACAGATAACTATGGCTACACCTTC
CASSLSTDNYGYTF
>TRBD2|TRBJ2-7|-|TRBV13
TGTGCCAGCAGCTTAGGAGGTAGCGGGAGTAGCTACGAGCAGTACTTC
CASSLGGSGSSYEQYF
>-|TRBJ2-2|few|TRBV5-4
TGTGCCAGCAGCTGGGACGCGGGGGCCGCGAACACCGGGGAGCTGTTTTTT
CASSWDAGAANTGELFF
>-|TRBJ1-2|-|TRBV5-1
TGCGCCAGCAGCTTGGACGTACCGGGCTACACCTTC
CASSLDVPGYTF
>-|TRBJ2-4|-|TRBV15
TGTGCCACCAGCCCAGTGGCCCCTATGGGTAAAAACATTCAGTACTTC
CATSPVAPMGKNIQYF
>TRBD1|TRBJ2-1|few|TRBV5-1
TGCGCCAGCAGCTTGAGGGACAGGGGGGACAATGAGCAGTTCTTC
CASSLRDRGDNEQFF
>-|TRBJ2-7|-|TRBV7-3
TGTGCCAGCAGCCCCCTGCCGGGGGACTCCTACGAGCAGTACTTC
CASSPLPGDSYEQYF
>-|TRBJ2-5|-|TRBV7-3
TGTGCCAGCAGCTCCTATCCTGAGACCCAGTACTTC
CASSSYPETQYF
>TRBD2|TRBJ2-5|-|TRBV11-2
TGTGCCAGCAGCTTAATGGGCCTAGCGGGGCAAGAGACCCAGTACTTC
CASSLMGLAGQETQYF
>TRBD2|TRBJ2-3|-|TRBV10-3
TGTGCCATCGAGAGCGGGAGTGTGAGAGGTGGTACGCAGTATTTT
CAIESGSVRGGTQYF
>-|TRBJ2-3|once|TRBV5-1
TGCGCCAGCAGCTTGGGTCTCACGGGGGATACGCAGTATTTT
CASSLGLTGDTQYF
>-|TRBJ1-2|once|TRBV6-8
TGTGCCAGCAGTTCAATCCGAGACAGTAACTATGGCTACACCTTC
CASSSIRDSNYGYTF
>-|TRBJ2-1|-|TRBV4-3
TGCGCCAGCAGCCAAGAAAGCAAGAACAATGAGCAGTTCTTC
CASSQESKNNEQFF
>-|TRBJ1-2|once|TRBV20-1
TGCAGTGCTAGATCCGTCTATGGCTACACCTTC
CSARSVYGYTF
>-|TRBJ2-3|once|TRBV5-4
TGTGCCAGCAGCCCGCAGGGGAAGAGGACAGATACGCAGTATTTT
CASSPQGKRTDTQYF
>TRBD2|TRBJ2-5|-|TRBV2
TGTGCCAGCAGAGGGACTAGCGGGGGCTTAGGGGAGACCCAGTACTTC
CASRGTSGGLGETQYF
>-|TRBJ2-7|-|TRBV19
TGTGCCAGTAGCTCCCGACCGCTCTTCGGCGAGCAGTACTTC
CASSSRPLFGEQYF
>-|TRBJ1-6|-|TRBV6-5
TGTGCCAGCAGTTACGAAGGGTCCTCACCCCTCCACTTT
CASSYEGSSPLHF
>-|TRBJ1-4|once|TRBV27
TGTGCCAGCAGTTTCTCGACAGCAACTAATGAAAAACTGTTTTTT
CASSFSTATNEKLFF
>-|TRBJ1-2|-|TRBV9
TGTGCCAGCAGCGTAGCGGCAGCCTCCTATGGCTACACCTTC
CASSVAAASYGYTF
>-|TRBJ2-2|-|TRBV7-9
TGTGCCAGCAGCTTAGGTTACACCGGGGAGCTGTTTTTT
CASSLGYTGELFF